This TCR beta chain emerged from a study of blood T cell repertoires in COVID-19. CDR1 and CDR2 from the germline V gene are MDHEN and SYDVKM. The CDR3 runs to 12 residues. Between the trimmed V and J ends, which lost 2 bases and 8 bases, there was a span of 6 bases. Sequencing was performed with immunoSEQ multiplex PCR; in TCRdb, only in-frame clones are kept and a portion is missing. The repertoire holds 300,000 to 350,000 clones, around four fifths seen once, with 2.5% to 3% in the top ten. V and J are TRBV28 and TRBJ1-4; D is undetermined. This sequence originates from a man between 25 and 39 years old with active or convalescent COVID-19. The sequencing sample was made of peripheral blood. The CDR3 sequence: CASSLTQEKLFF. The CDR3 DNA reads TGTGCCAGCAGTTTAACCCAGGAAAAACTGTTTTTT.